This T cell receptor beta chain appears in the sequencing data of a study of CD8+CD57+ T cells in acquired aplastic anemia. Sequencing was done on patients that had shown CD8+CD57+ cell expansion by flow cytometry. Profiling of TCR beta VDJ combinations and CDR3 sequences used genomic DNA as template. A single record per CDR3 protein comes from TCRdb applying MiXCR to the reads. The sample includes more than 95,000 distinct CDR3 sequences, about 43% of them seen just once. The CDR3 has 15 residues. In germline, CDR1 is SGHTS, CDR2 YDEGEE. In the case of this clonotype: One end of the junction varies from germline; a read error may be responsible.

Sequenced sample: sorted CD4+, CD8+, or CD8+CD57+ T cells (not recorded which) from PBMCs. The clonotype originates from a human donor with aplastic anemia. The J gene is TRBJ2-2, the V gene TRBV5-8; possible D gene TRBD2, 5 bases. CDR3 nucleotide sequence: TGTGCCAGCAGCTTGGGACTTTCGAACACCGGGGAGCTGGTTTTT. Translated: CASSLGLSNTGELVF. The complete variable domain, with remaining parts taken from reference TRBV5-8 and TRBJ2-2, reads EAGVTQSPTHLIKTRGQQATLRCSPISGHTSVYWYQQALGLGLQFLLWYDEGEERNRGNFPPRFSGRQFPNYSSELNVNALELEDSALYLCASSLGLSNTGELVFGEGSRLTVL.